Listed below are T cell receptor beta chains from one sample, sequenced in a study of Ad26.COV2.S vaccination and SARS-CoV-2 variants. Assay: immunoSEQ multiplex PCR; the TCRdb copy retains only in-frame clones and omits some. The sample shows about 440,000 clones, around 85% of them seen only once. The sequencing used peripheral blood, collected in a trial of Ad26.COV2.S vaccine versus placebo. The receptors were gathered from a person between 18 and 65 years old who received the Ad26.COV2.S COVID-19 vaccine or a placebo. The CDR3 runs from the conserved cysteine through the conserved F or W. D genes are given only for firm matches. Size is stated for part of the rows, as once, few or many counts, or as a class when the clone is expanded.

NA | NA | TRBJ2-1 | 15 | TRBV3-1/TRBV3-2 | TGTGCCAGCAGCCAAGAGGGTGCTCAATACAATGAGCAGTTCTTC | CASSQEGAQYNEQFF
NA | NA | TRBJ1-2 | 14 | TRBV11-2 | TGTGCCAGCAGCCAGCCGGGACGGCCCTATGGCTACACCTTC | CASSQPGRPYGYTF
NA | NA | TRBJ1-5 | 14 | TRBV15 | TGTGCCACCAGCAGAGTGCGGGCCAATCAGCCCCAGCATTTT | CATSRVRANQPQHF
NA | NA | TRBJ2-6 | 18 | TRBV6-2/TRBV6-3 | TGTGCCAGCAGTCCCTGGGGCGGGACGATCTCTGGGGCCAACGTCCTGACTTTC | CASSPWGGTISGANVLTF
NA | NA | TRBJ2-7 | 20 | TRBV6-2/TRBV6-3 | TGTGCCAGCAGTTACTCGTCCCGGGGCCGGATCGCCTCGAGCTCCTACGAGCAGTACTTC | CASSYSSRGRIASSSYEQYF
NA | TRBD2 | TRBJ2-7 | 15 | TRBV6-2/TRBV6-3 | TGTGCCAGCAGTTACTACGGACTAGGGGCCTACGAGCAGTACTTC | CASSYYGLGAYEQYF
NA | NA | TRBJ2-3 | 11 | TRBV29-1 | TGCAGCGTAGACGCGGCAGATACGCAGTATTTT | CSVDAADTQYF
NA | NA | TRBJ1-2 | 15 | TRBV19 | TGTGCCAGTAGCACCCACAGGGACCTTCGGTATGGCTACACCTTC | CASSTHRDLRYGYTF
NA | TRBD1 | TRBJ1-2 | 13 | TRBV30 | TGTGCCTGGAGTACCGGGACAGCAGCAGGCTACACCTTC | CAWSTGTAAGYTF
NA | NA | TRBJ1-4 | 17 | TRBV6-2/TRBV6-3 | TGTGCCAGCAGTTACGCGGGTAAGGGGGCAACTAATGAAAAACTGTTTTTT | CASSYAGKGATNEKLFF
NA | NA | TRBJ1-5 | 15 | TRBV7-8 | TGTGCCAGCAGCCGTAGAGATTATAGCAATCAGCCCCAGCATTTT | CASSRRDYSNQPQHF
NA | NA | TRBJ2-5 | 13 | TRBV2 | TGTGCCAGCAGCCGGGGTCAACAAGAGACCCAGTACTTC | CASSRGQQETQYF
NA | TRBD1 | TRBJ2-5 | 15 | TRBV7-2 | TGTGCCAGCAGCGTGGTGGGGACAGGGAAAGAGACCCAGTACTTC | CASSVVGTGKETQYF
once | TRBD1 | TRBJ2-7 | 16 | TRBV7-8 | TGTGCCAGCAGACGGGCTTTTAGGACAGGGCCCGACGAGCAGTACTTC | CASRRAFRTGPDEQYF
NA | TRBD2 | TRBJ2-1 | 14 | TRBV6-5 | TGTGCCTCCAGGAATAGCGGGAGGAACAATGAGCAGTTCTTC | CASRNSGRNNEQFF
NA | NA | TRBJ1-3 | 16 | TRBV21-1 | TGTGCCAGCAGCAACATTCCGGAAACGTCTGGAAACACCATATATTTT | CASSNIPETSGNTIYF
NA | NA | TRBJ1-2 | 14 | TRBV10-1 | TGCGCCAGCAGTCACGACAGCAGTAACTATGGCTACACCTTC | CASSHDSSNYGYTF
NA | NA | TRBJ2-7 | 15 | TRBV5-1 | TGCGCCAGCAGCTTGGGGGCCGGACAAAACTACGAGCAGTACTTC | CASSLGAGQNYEQYF
NA | NA | TRBJ2-1 | 15 | TRBV2 | TGTGCCAGCAGCTCCCCCAAAAGCTCCTACAATGAGCAGTTCTTC | CASSSPKSSYNEQFF
NA | NA | TRBJ1-5 | 15 | TRBV3-1/TRBV3-2 | TGTGCCAGCAGCCCAAAGGACCGCGAAAATCAGCCCCAGCATTTT | CASSPKDRENQPQHF
NA | TRBD2 | TRBJ2-1 | 16 | TRBV7-2 | TGTGCCAGCAGCCTCGGAGCGGGAGGGCTTCAAGGCGAGCAGTTCTTC | CASSLGAGGLQGEQFF
NA | NA | TRBJ1-1 | 15 | TRBV27 | TGTGCCAGCAGTTTACGGCCCCCTCAGACTAATGAAGCTTTCTTT | CASSLRPPQTNEAFF
NA | NA | TRBJ2-3 | 17 | TRBV5-4 | TGTGCCAGCAGCTTGGGGTTGACGGGAGTCGGTACAGATACGCAGTATTTT | CASSLGLTGVGTDTQYF
NA | TRBD2 | TRBJ2-3 | 16 | TRBV10-3 | TGTGCCATCAGTGGGAGGGGGACTAGCAGCACAGATACGCAGTATTTT | CAISGRGTSSTDTQYF
NA | NA | TRBJ1-2 | 14 | TRBV10-3 | TGTGCCATCACGGACGGACCAGCTAACTATGGCTACACCTTC | CAITDGPANYGYTF
NA | TRBD1 | TRBJ1-6 | 15 | TRBV28 | TGTGCCAGCAGCACACGGGACAGGGGATATTCACCCCTCCACTTT | CASSTRDRGYSPLHF
NA | NA | TRBJ1-1 | 12 | TRBV12-3/TRBV12-4 | TGTGCCAGCATGGAGGTCCGGACTGAAGCTTTCTTT | CASMEVRTEAFF
NA | NA | TRBJ1-3 | 15 | TRBV28 | TGTGCCAGCAACCCTTCTCAAGGGGTGCGAAACACCATATATTTT | CASNPSQGVRNTIYF
NA | TRBD1 | TRBJ2-1 | 15 | TRBV15 | TGTGCCACCAGCAGAGGGGGACAGGGTGGGAATGAGCAGTTCTTC | CATSRGGQGGNEQFF
NA | NA | TRBJ2-3 | 11 | TRBV28 | TGTGCCAGCGGGGTGGTGGATACGCAGTATTTT | CASGVVDTQYF
NA | NA | TRBJ2-4 | 15 | TRBV28 | TGTGCCAGCAGCTATAGGACTGTAGCCAAAAACATTCAGTACTTC | CASSYRTVAKNIQYF
NA | NA | TRBJ2-6 | 15 | TRBV15 | TGTGCCACCAGCAGAGAGATCCCTGGGGCCAACGTCCTGACTTTC | CATSREIPGANVLTF
NA | NA | TRBJ2-1 | 14 | TRBV6-5 | TGTGCCAGCAGTTACGTGGGGGAATACAATGAGCAGTTCTTC | CASSYVGEYNEQFF
NA | TRBD2 | TRBJ2-3 | 16 | TRBV7-3 | TGTGCCAGCAGCCTAAGACTAGCGGACCCCACAGATACGCAGTATTTT | CASSLRLADPTDTQYF
NA | TRBD2 | TRBJ2-1 | 18 | TRBV19 | TGTGCCAGTAGTCCCTCGGGCATAGCGGGATCAACCTACAATGAGCAGTTCTTC | CASSPSGIAGSTYNEQFF
NA | NA | TRBJ1-2 | 12 | TRBV7-2 | TGTGCCAGCAGCCGTAGCCACTATGGCTACACCTTC | CASSRSHYGYTF
few | TRBD2 | TRBJ2-2 | 14 | TRBV20-1 | TGCAGTGCTAGTCGTAGCGGGAGTCCCGGGGAGCTGTTTTTT | CSASRSGSPGELFF
NA | TRBD2 | TRBJ2-3 | 14 | TRBV30 | TGTGCCTGGTCGGGACTAGGGATCACAGATACGCAGTATTTT | CAWSGLGITDTQYF
few | NA | TRBJ1-1 | 16 | TRBV5-6 | TGTGCCAGCAGCTTTGGATCGGGGGCTGGGAACACTGAAGCTTTCTTT | CASSFGSGAGNTEAFF
NA | TRBD1 | TRBJ2-7 | 11 | TRBV6-6 | TGTGCCAGCAGTGCCCAGGGGGTGAAGTACTTC | CASSAQGVKYF
once | TRBD2 | TRBJ2-4 | 17 | TRBV18 | TGTGCCAGCTCACCCCCGGAGCTAGCGGGTGCCAAAAACATTCAGTACTTC | CASSPPELAGAKNIQYF